Below, 32 T cell receptor beta chains from the same sample are listed, as sequenced in a study of T-cell reconstitution after alpha-beta-depleted transplantation in children. Unique molecular identifiers were incorporated when the TCRbeta library was constructed. TCRdb called the PCR reads again in MiXCR, with one record for every CDR3 protein. The sample consists of about 400,000 distinct CDR3 sequences, roughly 20% of them appearing once. The starting material was PBMCs from the stem cell graft donor, obtained from the stem cell graft. The receptors derive from a human donor who donated a stem cell graft to a child with acute myeloid leukemia.

CDR3 sequence reads: CASSYSSRASTDTQYF. The DNA for the CDR3 is TGTGCCAGCAGTTACTCGAGTAGGGCCAGCACAGATACGCAGTATTTT. This chain connects TRBV6-5 to TRBJ2-3, with unresolved D. CDR1 MNHEY and CDR2 SVGAGI come from the germline V gene. Trimming took off 0 bases at V and 0 bases at J, with 10 bases between the two ends. There are 16 residues in the CDR3.

This chain links TRBV7-3 with TRBJ2-3, with no clear D. CDR3 length: 15 residues. V lost 0 bases to trimming and J lost 3 bases, with 10 bases between them. The V gene's germline CDR1 is SGHTA and CDR2 FQGTGA. The CDR3 loop reads CASSLTQAMTDTQYF. In DNA, the CDR3 is TGTGCCAGCAGCTTAACGCAGGCGATGACAGATACGCAGTATTTT.

The DNA for the CDR3 is TGTGCTAGTGGTTTTGGGGGGACGGGCGAGCAGTACTTC. Protein: CASGFGGTGEQYF. J is TRBJ2-7 and V is TRBV12-5; perhaps TRBD2 as D (6 bases). This CDR3 is built from 13 residues. V was trimmed by 3 bases and J by 6 bases, leaving 12 bases between them. Germline CDR1 LGHNT, CDR2 FRNRAP.

This chain links TRBV5-1 with TRBJ2-3; 9 positions match TRBD2. After removal of 3 bases from V and 0 bases from J, the junction contained 11 bases not matched to a gene. The germline V gene has CDR1 SGHRS and CDR2 YFSETQ. The CDR3 runs 18 residues. Here the CDR3 DNA reads TGCGCCAGCAGCTCCGGAGGCGGGAGGGTTACTAGCACAGATACGCAGTATTTT. This gives the protein CASSSGGGRVTSTDTQYF. Full variable domain (missing parts from reference TRBV5-1 and TRBJ2-3): KAGVTQTPRYLIKTRGQQVTLSCSPISGHRSVSWYQQTPGQGLQFLFEYFSETQRNKGNFPGRFSGRQFSNSRSEMNVSTLELGDSALYLCASSSGGGRVTSTDTQYFGPGTRLTVL.

The chain recombines TRBV13 with TRBJ2-7; no reliable D call. The ends were cut back, 6 bases at V and 0 bases at J, with 9 bases in the middle. The CDR3 runs to 13 residues. CDR1 is PRHDT, CDR2 FYEKMQ, per germline (reference sequence). For the CDR3, the DNA is TGTGCCAGCAGTGACGGCGACTCCTACGAGCAGTACTTC. It codes for CASSDGDSYEQYF.

CDR3 loop: CATSSGQGSEQYF. The CDR3 bases are TGTGCCACCAGTTCGGGACAGGGGAGCGAGCAGTACTTC. J is TRBJ2-7 and V is TRBV24-1; 10 positions match TRBD1. Trimming took 6 bases from V and 6 from J; bases not matched to a gene: 4. The CDR3 has 13 residues. Germline V lookup: CDR1 KGHDR, CDR2 SFDVKD.

This clonotype was counted many times. The chain is built from TRBV7-2 and TRBJ2-7; the D is unclear. CDR1 is SGHTA, CDR2 FQGNSA, per germline. The length of the CDR3 is 14 residues. With 0 bases removed from V and 4 bases from J, the gap between germline ends came to 10 bases. The CDR3 coding sequence is TGTGCCAGCAGCTTAGCCCCGACTTATTACGAGCAGTACTTC. Protein sequence: CASSLAPTYYEQYF.

The chain has TRBV2 and TRBJ2-5; a weak D match, TRBD2 (6 bases). V was cut by 6 bases and J by 4 bases, with 18 bases left in between. There are 15 residues in the CDR3. The germline CDR1 and CDR2 sequences are SNHLY and FYNNEI. CDR3 sequence reads: CASRARGGDRETQYF. The CDR3 coding sequence is TGTGCCAGCAGAGCGAGGGGAGGAGACCGAGAGACCCAGTACTTC.

This clonotype has ten or more counts. J is TRBJ2-1 and V is TRBV7-8, with TRBD1 as a possible D gene (6 bases). The CDR3 contains 11 residues. Per the germline V gene, CDR1 is SGHVS and CDR2 is FQNEAQ. V was cut by 4 bases and J by 10 bases, with 8 bases left in between. The CDR3 bases are TGTGCCAGCAGCTCAGGGGCAGAGCAGTTCTTC. This sequence encodes CASSSGAEQFF.

The chain is built from TRBV4-3 and TRBJ2-7, with TRBD1 matching 10 bases. The CDR3 spans 19 residues. Germline V gene lookup returns CDR1 LGHNA and CDR2 YSLEER. V was pared by 1 base and J by 5 bases, with 17 bases of the junction left unmatched. In DNA form, the CDR3 reads TGCGCCAGCAGCCAAGGGTTGTTCTTGGATCGGACAGGGGGAAACGAGCAGTACTTC. Translation: CASSQGLFLDRTGGNEQYF.

The chain joins TRBV7-2 to TRBJ2-5; D could derive from TRBD1 or TRBD2 (5 bases each). CDR3 length equals 15 residues. With 2 bases removed from V and 4 bases from J, the gap between germline ends came to 14 bases. In germline, CDR1 is SGHTA, CDR2 FQGNSA. CDR3 sequence (DNA): TGTGCCAGCAGCTTAATGGCAGGGAGCCGAGAGACCCAGTACTTC. It encodes CASSLMAGSRETQYF. Supplemented by reference TRBV7-2 and TRBJ2-5, the full variable domain reads GAGVSQSPSNKVTEKGKDVELRCDPISGHTALYWYRQSLGQGLEFLIYFQGNSAPDKSGLPSDRFSAERTGGSVSTLTIQRTQQEDSAVYLCASSLMAGSRETQYFGPGTRLLVL.

The chain carries TRBV6-5 and TRBJ2-5; D unresolved. V was clipped by 2 bases and J by 7 bases, with 17 bases between them. The CDR3 is 15 residues long. In germline, CDR1 is MNHEY, CDR2 SVGAGI. CDR3 protein: CASSYEDRSIGTQYF. In nucleotides, the CDR3 is TGTGCCAGCAGTTACGAGGACCGTAGCATAGGGACCCAGTACTTC.

There are a few counts of this clonotype. The chain is built from TRBV7-6 and TRBJ2-5; 11 bases fit TRBD2. This CDR3 is 17 amino acids long. Germline V gene data show CDR1 as SGHVS and CDR2 as FNYEAQ. The trim removed 2 bases at V and 5 bases at J, leaving 10 bases unmatched. The DNA of the CDR3 is TGTGCCAGCAGCTTACGACTAGCGGGACGGATCGGGGAGACCCAGTACTTC. This encodes CASSLRLAGRIGETQYF.

This chain connects TRBV20-1 to TRBJ2-7; 12 bases are shared with TRBD2. The CDR3 extends over 14 amino acids. Germline V gives CDR1 DFQATT, CDR2 SNEGSKA (reference sequence). V shed 4 bases and J 5 bases; nucleotides not matched to a gene: 6. The CDR3 spells CSAISTSGGDEQYF. In DNA form, the CDR3 reads TGCAGTGCTATCTCGACTAGCGGGGGCGACGAGCAGTACTTC.

This clonotype was recorded a few times. The chain couples TRBV27 to TRBJ1-1; perhaps TRBD1 as D (5 bases). V gave up 6 bases and J gave up 1 base, with 9 bases separating them. The CDR3 length is 13 residues. CDR1 is MNHEY, CDR2 SMNVEV, per germline (reference sequence). The CDR3 loop reads CASRGRWNTEAFF. In DNA, the CDR3 is TGTGCCAGCAGGGGGCGGTGGAACACTGAAGCTTTCTTT.

This clonotype came up many times. The chain uses TRBV29-1 and TRBJ1-5; D gene uncertain. With 5 bases removed from V and 2 bases from J, the gap between germline ends came to 7 bases. CDR1 is SQVTM and CDR2 is ANQGSEA in the germline V gene. The CDR3 has 12 amino acids. The CDR3 nucleotides are TGCAGCGTTCGACAAGGCAATCAGCCCCAGCATTTT. Translating it yields CSVRQGNQPQHF. The full variable domain, rest sourced from reference TRBV29-1 and TRBJ1-5, is SAVISQKPSRDICQRGTSLTIQCQVDSQVTMMFWYRQQPGQSLTLIATANQGSEATYESGFVIDKFPISRPNLTFSTLTVSNMSPEDSSIYLCSVRQGNQPQHFGDGTRLSIL.

This clonotype has just a few counts. The chain is built from TRBV5-6 and TRBJ1-2, with 10 nucleotides matching TRBD1. The V and J ends lost 4 bases and 7 bases, in that order; junction bases with no gene match: 10. Germline CDR1 is SGHDT and CDR2 is YYEEEE. CDR3 length: 15 amino acids. DNA for the CDR3: TGTGCCAGCAGCCAGGCCGGGACAGGGGTTACTGGCTACACCTTC. Protein sequence: CASSQAGTGVTGYTF.

This clonotype was detected a few times. Sequence at one end of the junction differs from germline and may be a read error. The rearrangement links TRBV7-2 to TRBJ2-7, with no clear D. CDR1 SGHTA and CDR2 FQGNSA come from the germline V gene. The CDR3 is made up of 13 amino acids. CDR3 protein: CASSLPTTPSKDF. The CDR3 coding sequence is TGTGCCAGCAGCTTACCGACGACTCCCAGTAAGGACTTC.

Only a few counts were recorded for this clonotype. The J gene is TRBJ2-3, the V gene TRBV7-2, with unresolved D. The V and J ends lost 4 bases and 2 bases respectively, with 10 bases between them. The CDR3 has 14 residues. The germline V gene encodes CDR1 SGHTA and CDR2 FQGNSA. The CDR3 nucleotides read TGTGCCAGCAGCTCCCGGGCAGACACAGATACGCAGTATTTT. It specifies CASSSRADTDTQYF.

This rearrangement joins TRBV6-1 to TRBJ2-5; 8 bases are a match to TRBD2. V shed 6 bases, J shed 5 bases, and the junction held 8 bases outside the gene matches. The CDR3 runs 14 residues. CDR1 MNHNS and CDR2 SASEGT come from the germline V gene. The CDR3 here is CASRESGSWETQYF. DNA for the CDR3: TGTGCCAGCAGGGAGAGCGGGAGCTGGGAGACCCAGTACTTC.

The V call is TRBV12-3 or TRBV12-4, the J call TRBJ2-1; 11 positions match TRBD2. There are 15 residues in the CDR3. With 1 base clipped from V and 7 bases from J, the junction kept 3 bases outside the gene matches. CDR3 in DNA: TGTGCCAGCAGTTTAGGAATAGCGGGAGGGAATGAGCAGTTCTTC. Translated: CASSLGIAGGNEQFF.

There are a few counts of this clonotype. This chain connects TRBV2 to TRBJ2-3; D is possibly TRBD2 (7 bases). The CDR3 totals 15 residues. V lost 0 bases, J lost 4 bases, and 11 bases lay in between. Germline CDR1 reads SNHLY; CDR2 reads FYNNEI. The chain's CDR3 is CASSEALGGPDTQYF. The CDR3 nucleotides read TGTGCCAGCAGTGAAGCGCTGGGGGGGCCAGATACGCAGTATTTT.

The chain joins TRBV6-5 to TRBJ1-1; D call uncertain. The CDR3 covers 14 residues. Germline V gene data show CDR1 as MNHEY and CDR2 as SVGAGI. V was clipped by 0 bases and J by 4 bases, with 9 bases between them. The CDR3: CASSYSVGGTEAFF. CDR3 DNA sequence: TGTGCCAGCAGTTACTCTGTCGGCGGCACTGAAGCTTTCTTT.

This clonotype was seen repeatedly, ten times or more. The chain is built from TRBV20-1 and TRBJ2-6; D ambiguous. V was cut by 3 bases and J by 0 bases, with 6 bases left in between. The CDR3 totals 14 residues. Germline CDR1 and CDR2: DFQATT and SNEGSKA (reference sequence). CDR3 sequence reads: CSASRVSGANVLTF. The CDR3 DNA sequence: TGCAGTGCTAGCCGTGTCTCTGGGGCCAACGTCCTGACTTTC.

The chain carries TRBV12-3 or TRBV12-4 and TRBJ2-1, with 7 bases identical to TRBD2. The J segment lost 7 bases and the V segment lost 3 bases, leaving 9 bases of the junction unmatched. The CDR3 has 15 amino acids. CDR3 coding DNA: TGTGCCAGCAGTTTCGTAGCGGGCCAAGGGAATGAGCAGTTCTTC. It yields the protein CASSFVAGQGNEQFF.

The chain recombines TRBV5-1 with TRBJ1-1; D is unresolved. Germline CDR1 reads SGHRS; CDR2 reads YFSETQ. Between the trimmed V and J ends, which lost 1 base and 1 base, there was a span of 8 bases. There are 14 residues in the CDR3. The CDR3 DNA reads TGCGCCAGCAGCTTGCCCTCAAAGAACACTGAAGCTTTCTTT. Amino acids: CASSLPSKNTEAFF.

The rearrangement uses TRBV25-1 and TRBJ2-1, with D unclear. V was pared by 0 bases and J by 9 bases, with 3 bases between. CDR3 length equals 11 residues. Germline V CDR1 and CDR2: MGHDK, SYGVNS. The CDR3 spells CASSEYREQFF. In DNA, the CDR3 is TGTGCCAGCAGTGAATATCGTGAGCAGTTCTTC.

This clonotype has more than one count but fewer than ten. CDR3 region: CASSEYSLGELFF. The CDR3 DNA follows: TGTGCCAGCAGTGAATATAGCCTCGGGGAGCTGTTTTTT. The rearrangement uses TRBV25-1 and TRBJ2-2, with D hard to call. The germline CDR1 and CDR2 sequences are MGHDK and SYGVNS. CDR3 length: 13 residues. Between the trimmed V and J ends, which lost 0 bases and 7 bases, there was a span of 6 bases.

This clonotype was detected ten times or more. The rearrangement uses TRBV20-1 and TRBJ2-3, with TRBD1 matching 7 bases. V lost 3 bases to trimming and J lost 6 bases; unmatched junction nucleotides: 6. This CDR3 has 13 amino acids. Germline V lookup: CDR1 DFQATT, CDR2 SNEGSKA (reference sequence). The CDR3, as DNA: TGCAGTGCTAGTGAGTGGGACAGCGATACGCAGTATTTT. Translation: CSASEWDSDTQYF.

This clonotype occurred once. The CDR3: CASSQEESRYEQYF. CDR3 DNA: TGCGCCAGCAGCCAAGAGGAATCTAGGTACGAGCAGTACTTC. This sequence joins TRBV4-1 and TRBJ2-7; no firm D call. CDR3 length: 14 residues. Per germline, CDR1 MGHRA and CDR2 YSYEKL. V was cut by 0 bases and J by 4 bases, with 10 bases left in between.

This clonotype was seen a handful of times. This chain connects TRBV4-2 to TRBJ2-3; D is unclear. V was trimmed by 1 base and J by 2 bases, leaving 7 bases between them. Germline-derived CDR1 and CDR2 are LGHNA and YNFKEQ. There are 14 residues in the CDR3. This chain's CDR3 is CASSQAEITDTQYF. The CDR3 DNA reads as TGTGCCAGCAGCCAAGCAGAGATCACAGATACGCAGTATTTT.

CDR3 nucleotides: TGTGCCAGCAGCAAAGGGGCAGGGGAGTGCGAGCAGTACTTC. Translation gives CASSKGAGECEQYF. The gene calls are TRBV21-1 and TRBJ2-7; the tabulated D call, TRBD1, remains unverified against the DNA. TRBV21-1 is designated a pseudogene. The CDR3 sequence is 14 residues long.